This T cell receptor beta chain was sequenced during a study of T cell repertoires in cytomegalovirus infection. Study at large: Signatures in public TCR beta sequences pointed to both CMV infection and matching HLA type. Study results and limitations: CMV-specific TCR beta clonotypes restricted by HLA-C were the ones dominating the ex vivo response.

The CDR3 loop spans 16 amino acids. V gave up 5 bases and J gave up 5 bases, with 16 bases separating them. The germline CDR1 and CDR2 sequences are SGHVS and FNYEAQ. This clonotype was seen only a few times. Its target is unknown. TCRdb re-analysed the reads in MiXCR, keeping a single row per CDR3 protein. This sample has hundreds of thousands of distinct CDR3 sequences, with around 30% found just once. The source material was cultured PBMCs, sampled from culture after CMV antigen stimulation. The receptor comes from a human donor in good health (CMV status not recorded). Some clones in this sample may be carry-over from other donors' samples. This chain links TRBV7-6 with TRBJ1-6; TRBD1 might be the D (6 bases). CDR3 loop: CASSPRAGHNNSPLHF. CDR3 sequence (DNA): TGTGCCAGCAGCCCGAGAGCGGGACACAATAATTCACCCCTCCACTTT.